This is a list of T cell receptor beta chains from one sample in a study of T cell responses to AZD1222 COVID-19 vaccine. The data were produced by immunoSEQ multiplex PCR, yet TCRdb's version contains in-frame clones alone and is incomplete. The sample has tens of thousands of clones, 60% to 85% seen once. Sequenced material: peripheral blood, taken on day 0 of AZD1222 vaccination. The source is an adult in good health. The CDR3 runs from the conserved cysteine through the conserved F or W. D genes are given only for firm matches. A clone size is listed for some rows: how often the clone was seen (once, few, many), or a class if it is expanded.

.	TRBD1	TRBV20-1	TRBJ1-1	CSAGRGTEAFF	TGCAGTGCTGGCAGGGGGACTGAAGCTTTCTTT
.	TRBD1	TRBV29-1	TRBJ1-1	CSGAGQGKTEAFF	TGCAGCGGCGCGGGACAGGGAAAGACTGAAGCTTTCTTT
.	TRBD1	TRBV27	TRBJ2-2	CASSLRDRGDTGELFF	TGTGCCAGCAGCCTTAGGGACAGGGGCGACACCGGGGAGCTGTTTTTT
.	.	TRBV11-2	TRBJ1-1	CASSPKVPMNTEAFF	TGTGCCAGCAGCCCGAAGGTACCCATGAACACTGAAGCTTTCTTT
.	.	TRBV5-4	TRBJ1-4	CASSIRVDEKLFF	TGTGCCAGCAGCATCAGGGTTGACGAAAAACTGTTTTTT
.	.	TRBV6-2/TRBV6-3	TRBJ1-1	CASSNVPNTEAFF	TGTGCCAGCAGTAATGTGCCGAACACTGAAGCTTTCTTT
.	TRBD1	TRBV7-9	TRBJ1-2	CASSLAMGQDYGYTF	TGTGCCAGCAGCTTAGCAATGGGACAGGACTATGGCTACACCTTC
.	TRBD1	TRBV15	TRBJ1-1	CATSRETTGIEAFF	TGTGCCACCAGCCGAGAAACGACAGGGATTGAAGCTTTCTTT
.	TRBD1	TRBV5-8	TRBJ1-3	CASRMIQGAVSGNTIYF	TGTGCCAGCAGGATGATACAGGGGGCGGTTAGTGGAAACACCATATATTTT
.	TRBD1	TRBV7-6	TRBJ2-2	CASSPRDSNTGELFF	TGTGCCAGCAGCCCCCGGGACAGTAACACCGGGGAGCTGTTTTTT
once	.	TRBV3-1/TRBV3-2	TRBJ2-7	CASRLLATGEQYF	TGTGCCAGCAGGCTCCTAGCTACGGGCGAGCAGTACTTC
once	TRBD1	TRBV6-2/TRBV6-3	TRBJ1-2	CASSYTGGWNYGYTF	TGTGCCAGCAGTTATACAGGGGGCTGGAACTATGGCTACACCTTC
.	.	TRBV6-2/TRBV6-3	TRBJ1-2	CASSGAGTYGYTF	TGTGCCAGCAGTGGGGCAGGGACCTATGGCTACACCTTC
.	TRBD2	TRBV9	TRBJ2-1	CASSVEASGGVGNEQFF	TGTGCCAGCAGCGTAGAGGCTAGCGGGGGGGTTGGCAATGAGCAGTTCTTC
.	.	TRBV5-4	TRBJ1-6	CASSLDSGLNSPLHF	TGTGCCAGCAGCTTGGATAGCGGGCTGAATTCACCCCTCCACTTT
few	.	TRBV2	TRBJ2-3	CASRRDGTDTQYF	TGTGCCAGCAGAAGGGACGGCACAGATACGCAGTATTTT
.	.	TRBV12-3/TRBV12-4	TRBJ1-5	CASSPTTGQPQHF	TGTGCCAGCAGCCCCACAACTGGGCAGCCCCAGCATTTT
.	.	TRBV5-6	TRBJ2-1	CASSARQVGNEQFF	TGTGCCAGCAGCGCCCGACAGGTCGGGAATGAGCAGTTCTTC
.	.	TRBV24-1	TRBJ2-1	CATSDRDGAGNEQFF	TGTGCCACCAGTGACCGGGACGGGGCAGGCAATGAGCAGTTCTTC
.	.	TRBV28	TRBJ2-1	CASSLGAKSYNEQFF	TGTGCCAGCAGTTTAGGGGCGAAATCCTACAATGAGCAGTTCTTC
.	.	TRBV19	TRBJ2-1	CASKNRDNSYNEQFF	TGTGCCAGTAAAAATCGGGACAACTCCTACAATGAGCAGTTCTTC
.	TRBD1	TRBV9	TRBJ1-3	CASSAGDRLGNTIYF	TGTGCCAGCAGCGCCGGGGACAGGTTAGGAAACACCATATATTTT
few	.	TRBV7-8	TRBJ2-1	CASSLGPGINNEQFF	TGTGCCAGCAGCTTAGGCCCAGGTATCAACAATGAGCAGTTCTTC
.	.	TRBV9	TRBJ2-3	CASSFTPRGFSADTQYF	TGTGCCAGCAGCTTCACCCCCAGGGGTTTTAGCGCAGATACGCAGTATTTT
.	.	TRBV12-3/TRBV12-4	TRBJ1-1	CASRGPRAAEAFF	TGTGCCAGCAGAGGGCCCCGAGCGGCTGAAGCTTTCTTT
few	TRBD1	TRBV7-8	TRBJ1-5	CASTISGQGFQPQHF	TGTGCCAGCACCATTTCCGGACAGGGGTTTCAGCCCCAGCATTTT
.	TRBD1	TRBV7-2	TRBJ2-7	CASRLDRGQSYEQYF	TGTGCCAGCAGATTAGACAGGGGGCAATCCTACGAGCAGTACTTC
.	.	TRBV30	TRBJ1-5	CAWKGSNQPQHF	TGTGCCTGGAAAGGGAGCAATCAGCCCCAGCATTTT
medium-sized	TRBD2	TRBV24-1	TRBJ2-7	CATSGRSGTSGYEQYF	TGTGCCACCAGTGGTCGATCCGGGACTAGCGGCTACGAGCAGTACTTC
.	TRBD2	TRBV6-4	TRBJ2-2	CASSAWGGTNTGELFF	TGTGCCAGCAGTGCCTGGGGAGGGACGAACACCGGGGAGCTGTTTTTT
once	.	TRBV5-1	TRBJ1-3	CASSLNGFGAGNIIYF	TGCGCCAGCAGCTTGAACGGCTTCGGGGCTGGAAACATCATATATTTT
.	TRBD1	TRBV2	TRBJ2-7	CASSDTPGQGISEQYF	TGTGCCAGCAGTGACACCCCAGGACAGGGAATCTCAGAGCAGTACTTC
.	.	TRBV5-4	TRBJ2-5	CASSLRLGGQETQYF	TGTGCCAGCAGCTTGCGGCTAGGAGGCCAAGAGACCCAGTACTTC
few	TRBD1	TRBV19	TRBJ1-2	CASSLPTGSDGYTF	TGTGCCAGTAGTCTCCCGACAGGGTCAGATGGCTACACCTTC
.	.	TRBV7-9	TRBJ2-3	CASSSDQEDTQYF	TGTGCCAGCAGCTCCGACCAGGAGGATACGCAGTATTTT
.	TRBD1	TRBV2	TRBJ2-1	CASREQGARNEQFF	TGTGCCAGCAGGGAACAGGGGGCGCGCAATGAGCAGTTCTTC
few	TRBD1	TRBV7-2	TRBJ2-5	CASSSGTEAVTQYF	TGTGCCAGCAGCTCCGGGACAGAGGCGGTGACCCAGTACTTC
.	TRBD1	TRBV10-2	TRBJ1-3	CASRATAGTATSGNTIYF	TGCGCCAGCAGAGCAACCGCCGGGACAGCCACCTCTGGAAACACCATATATTTT
once	.	TRBV14	TRBJ1-1	CASSQYTFLNTEAFF	TGTGCCAGCAGCCAATATACGTTCCTGAACACTGAAGCTTTCTTT
.	.	TRBV4-1	TRBJ2-1	CASSQVWASRTPLSYNEQFF	TGCGCCAGCAGCCAAGTTTGGGCTAGCAGGACCCCCCTCTCCTACAATGAGCAGTTCTTC
.	.	TRBV9	TRBJ1-1	CASSVGGAVTEAFF	TGTGCCAGCAGCGTAGGGGGGGCAGTTACTGAAGCTTTCTTT
few	.	TRBV5-1	TRBJ1-1	CASSVGQQTEAFF	TGCGCCAGCAGCGTCGGACAGCAAACAGAAGCTTTCTTT
.	TRBD1	TRBV30	TRBJ2-7	CAWSQRRARGLYEQYF	TGTGCCTGGAGTCAAAGGAGGGCCAGGGGGCTCTACGAGCAGTACTTC
.	.	TRBV6-5	TRBJ2-1	CASSYSRGVNNEQFF	TGTGCCAGCAGTTACTCTCGAGGTGTGAACAATGAGCAGTTCTTC
.	.	TRBV5-1	TRBJ1-1	CASSPGTNTEAFF	TGCGCCAGCAGCCCTGGGACGAACACTGAAGCTTTCTTT
once	.	TRBV30	TRBJ2-1	CAWSRRKVGNEQFF	TGTGCCTGGAGTCGGCGGAAGGTCGGCAATGAGCAGTTCTTC
.	.	TRBV7-7	TRBJ2-5	CASSLAAGGGGETQYF	TGTGCTAGCAGCTTAGCTGCCGGTGGAGGTGGGGAGACCCAGTACTTC
.	.	TRBV10-1	TRBJ2-7	CASSGSTADEQYF	TGCGCCAGCAGTGGAAGCACTGCCGACGAGCAGTACTTC
once	.	TRBV20-1	TRBJ2-5	CSASFTSETQYF	TGCAGTGCTAGTTTCACATCGGAGACCCAGTACTTC
few	TRBD2	TRBV11-2	TRBJ2-3	CASSPLSGRATDTQYF	TGTGCCAGCAGCCCCCTAAGCGGGAGGGCGACAGATACGCAGTATTTT
.	TRBD1	TRBV6-4	TRBJ2-1	CASSDSLLRDRVKDEQFF	TGTGCCAGCAGTGACAGTCTACTCCGGGACAGGGTAAAGGATGAGCAGTTCTTC